This T cell receptor (beta chain) was captured in a study of blood T cells in healthy people across ages. Background on the study: Roughly one uniquely barcoded beta molecule per two T cells was captured. Study-wide points: It was held that the diversity estimates obtained from one million T cells were underestimates. The donors' CMV status was not determined, possibly confounding changes in expanded clonotypes.

This clonotype was counted only a few times. The target antigen is unknown. A J-beta primer mix and a sample-barcoded 5' primer were used in a second PCR of about 7 to 11 cycles. TCRdb re-called the 5' RACE reads through MiXCR, storing one row per CDR3 protein. The sample lists some 1.8 million distinct CDR3 sequences, about two fifths occurring once. Donation came from healthy Caucasian individuals in Russia who were aged roughly 6 to 95. Germline loops: CDR1 MNHEY, CDR2 SVGEGT. With V trimmed by 3 bases and J by 1 base, 5 bases remained unmatched. This CDR3 is built from 15 residues. The sample was blood. The V and J genes are TRBV6-2 or TRBV6-3 and TRBJ1-2; 7 nucleotides match TRBD1. This TCR derives from a human donor in good health. The CDR3 DNA sequence: TGTGCCAGCAGTTATCCGGGACAGCTTAACTATGGCTACACCTTC. This translates into CASSYPGQLNYGYTF.